Listed here is a single T cell receptor beta chain. The data stem from a study of T cell repertoires in aging, cancer and after chemotherapy. TRB rearrangements spanning V, D and J were amplified using mixed TRB-A/B primers. TCRdb re-called the multiplex PCR reads through MiXCR, storing one row per CDR3 protein. This table has about 6,000 distinct CDR3 sequences, under 50% appearing once. Per the germline V gene, CDR1 is DFQATT and CDR2 is SNEGSKA (reference sequence). Trimming took 2 bases from V and 8 from J, leaving 10 bases between them. CDR3 length equals 12 residues. TCR beta rearrangements were amplified from peripheral blood genomic DNA.

V usage is TRBV20-1 and J usage is TRBJ2-1, with D hard to call. This sequence originates from a human donor with a blood cancer. Sequenced: blood. The CDR3 spells CSARRNVDEQFF. CDR3 nucleotides: TGCAGTGCTAGACGGAATGTCGATGAGCAGTTCTTC.